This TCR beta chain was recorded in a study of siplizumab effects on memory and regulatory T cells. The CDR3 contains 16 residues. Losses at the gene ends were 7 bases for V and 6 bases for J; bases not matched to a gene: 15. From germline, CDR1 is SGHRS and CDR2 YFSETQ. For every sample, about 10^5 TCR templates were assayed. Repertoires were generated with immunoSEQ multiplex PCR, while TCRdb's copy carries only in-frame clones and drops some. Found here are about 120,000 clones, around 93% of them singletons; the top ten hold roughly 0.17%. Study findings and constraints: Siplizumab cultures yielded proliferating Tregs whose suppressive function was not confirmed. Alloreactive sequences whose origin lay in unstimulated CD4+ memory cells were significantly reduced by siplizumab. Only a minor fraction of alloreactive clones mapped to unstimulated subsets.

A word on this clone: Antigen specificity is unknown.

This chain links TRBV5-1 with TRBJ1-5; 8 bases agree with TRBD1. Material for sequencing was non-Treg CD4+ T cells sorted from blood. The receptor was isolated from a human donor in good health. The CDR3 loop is CASRTGNVAGSQPQHF. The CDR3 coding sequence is TGCGCCAGCCGGACAGGGAATGTCGCGGGGAGTCAGCCCCAGCATTTT.